One and the same sample provided the 29 T cell receptor beta chains below, sequenced in a study of T-cell reconstitution after alpha-beta-depleted transplantation in children. Using unique molecular identifiers, the investigators prepared the TCRbeta library. MiXCR, applied by TCRdb to the PCR reads, yields one record per CDR3 protein. The data hold about 580,000 distinct CDR3 sequences, with roughly 27% observed a single time. The sequenced sample was PBMCs, obtained before TCRalphabeta/CD19-depleted stem cell transplant. The receptor source for this set is a boy less than two years old with Wiskott-Aldrich syndrome, due to receive a stem cell transplant.

In this sample, this clonotype turned up a few times. The CDR3 loop is CATSEGNSPLHF. CDR3 bases: TGTGCCACCAGTGAAGGGAATTCACCCCTCCACTTT. The chain joins TRBV24-1 to TRBJ1-6; no clear D gene. The ends were cut back, 4 bases at V and 7 bases at J, with 4 bases in the middle. Germline V gene data show CDR1 as KGHDR and CDR2 as SFDVKD. The CDR3 extends over 12 amino acids.

The V and J genes are TRBV15 and TRBJ1-5, with D tentatively TRBD1 (6 bases). V shed 5 bases and J shed 3 bases, with 8 bases lying between them. The germline V gene encodes CDR1 LNHNV and CDR2 YYDKDF (reference sequence). This CDR3 is built from 13 residues. Written as DNA, the CDR3 is TGTGCCACCAGCGGACAGAACAATCAGCCCCAGCATTTT. This codes for CATSGQNNQPQHF. Full variable domain (outside the CDR3, taken from reference TRBV15 and TRBJ1-5): DAMVIQNPRYQVTQFGKPVTLSCSQTLNHNVMYWYQQKSSQAPKLLFHYYDKDFNNEADTPDNFQSRRPNTSFCFLDIRSPGLGDTAMYLCATSGQNNQPQHFGDGTRLSIL.

This clonotype occurred a few times. The chain carries TRBV29-1 and TRBJ2-3; D not certain. The germline CDR1 and CDR2 sequences are SQVTM and ANQGSEA. The CDR3 is 13 residues long. V shed 5 bases and J shed 1 base, with 10 bases lying between them. CDR3 nucleotide sequence: TGCAGCGTTTCCCTCCGGCGCACAGATACGCAGTATTTT. The encoded protein is CSVSLRRTDTQYF.

The chain couples TRBV5-1 to TRBJ2-2; TRBD1 agrees at 8 bases. Germline-derived CDR1 and CDR2 are SGHRS and YFSETQ. The J segment lost 7 bases and the V segment lost 2 bases, leaving 4 bases of the junction unmatched. The length of the CDR3 is 14 residues. Written as DNA, the CDR3 is TGCGCCAGCAGCTTCTACAGGGGGATCGGGGAGCTGTTTTTT. It codes for CASSFYRGIGELFF.

The V call is TRBV6-5, the J call TRBJ2-3; the D gene is possibly TRBD2 (6 bases). The CDR3 is 17 residues long. The V gene lost 1 base and the J gene lost 2 bases, with 16 bases spanning the gap. Germline loops: CDR1 MNHEY, CDR2 SVGAGI. CDR3 loop: CASSYFSSVLLTDTQYF. CDR3 nucleotide sequence: TGTGCCAGCAGTTACTTCTCTAGCGTCCTCCTCACAGATACGCAGTATTTT.

The sample holds a few counts of this clonotype. The chain couples TRBV5-1 to TRBJ2-5, with 10 bases fitting TRBD2. The CDR3 is 16 residues long. V dropped 4 bases and J dropped 1; count of bases not matched to a gene: 7. Germline-derived CDR1 and CDR2 are SGHRS and YFSETQ. In DNA form, the CDR3 reads TGCGCCAGCAGCCGGCTAGCGGGAGTAGGCCAAGAGACCCAGTACTTC. Translation: CASSRLAGVGQETQYF.

This chain uses TRBV10-3 with TRBJ1-3, with TRBD1 matching 12 bases. This CDR3 contains 15 residues. Germline assignment: CDR1 ENHRY and CDR2 SYGVKD. Losses at the gene ends were 5 bases for V and 2 bases for J; bases not matched to a gene: 1. CDR3 sequence (DNA): TGTGCCATCAGTAGGGACAGGGGGCCTGGAAACACCATATATTTT. It yields the protein CAISRDRGPGNTIYF.

The chain has TRBV7-9 and TRBJ2-2; 8 nucleotides line up with TRBD1. V lost 1 base, J lost 6 bases, and 10 bases stayed unmatched. CDR3 size: 17 residues. Per the germline V gene, CDR1 is SEHNR and CDR2 is FQNEAQ (reference sequence). Here the CDR3 reads CASSLVLRTGLSGELFF. The CDR3, as DNA: TGTGCCAGCAGCTTAGTGCTGCGGACAGGGCTCTCCGGGGAGCTGTTTTTT.

In this sample, this clonotype turned up many times. One junction end disagrees with the germline gene, perhaps due to a read error. The V and J genes are TRBV5-1 and TRBJ1-1; 7 nucleotides align to TRBD1. Germline values: CDR1 SGHRS, CDR2 YFSETQ. The CDR3 is 13 residues long. CDR3 DNA sequence: TGTGCCAGCAGCTTCCAGGGGGACACTGAAGCTTTCTTT. Protein: CASSFQGDTEAFF. Drawing the rest from reference TRBV5-1 and TRBJ1-1, the complete variable domain is KAGVTQTPRYLIKTRGQQVTLSCSPISGHRSVSWYQQTPGQGLQFLFEYFSETQRNKGNFPGRFSGRQFSNSRSEMNVSTLELGDSALYLCASSFQGDTEAFFGQGTRLTVV.

V is TRBV7-2 and J is TRBJ2-1; 10 bases line up with TRBD2. This CDR3 spans 16 amino acids. J gave up 6 bases and V 5 bases, and 10 bases lay outside the gene matches. Germline lookup yields CDR1 SGHTA and CDR2 FQGNSA. The CDR3, as DNA: TGTGCCAGCAGCCCCCTCGGGACTAGCGTCCGCAATGAGCAGTTCTTC. It translates to CASSPLGTSVRNEQFF.

This clonotype was detected only a few times. DNA for the CDR3: TGTGCCAGCAGTTCTTTAGCCCTAGCGGGAGAGGGGCAGTTCTTC. As protein: CASSSLALAGEGQFF. The V and J genes are TRBV6-5 and TRBJ2-1, with 10 positions matching TRBD2. The V segment lost 4 bases and the J segment 12 bases; nucleotides outside the gene matches: 12. The CDR3 extends over 15 amino acids. Germline V CDR1 and CDR2: MNHEY, SVGAGI.

The gene calls are TRBV9 and TRBJ2-2; TRBD1 aligns across 9 bases. From germline, CDR1 is SGDLS and CDR2 YYNGEE. The CDR3 consists of 18 residues. Unmatched junction bases numbered 19, after V lost 3 bases and J lost 10 bases. CDR3 nucleotides: TGTGCCAGCAGCGGAGGGAGAGCCCGGGACAGGGTGCAAACGGAGCTGTTTTTT. The encoded protein is CASSGGRARDRVQTELFF.

The rearrangement joins TRBV10-3 to TRBJ1-3; D uncertain. Trimming shortened V by 11 bases and J by 3 bases, and 14 bases separated the two germline ends. The germline V gene encodes CDR1 ENHRY and CDR2 SYGVKD. CDR3 length equals 13 residues. CDR3 nucleotides: TGTGCCTCCACTGGGCAGGTTGGAAACACCATATATTTT. This sequence encodes CASTGQVGNTIYF.

This clonotype was recorded a few times. The V and J genes are TRBV21-1 and TRBJ2-7. TRBV21-1 is a pseudogene locus. The CDR3 contains 13 residues. The CDR3 sequence: CASSKVMDYEQYF. The DNA of the CDR3 is TGTGCCAGCAGCAAAGTGATGGACTACGAGCAGTACTTC.

V is TRBV29-1 and J is TRBJ2-1, with D perhaps matching TRBD1 (5 bases). In germline, CDR1 is SQVTM, CDR2 ANQGSEA. The CDR3 sequence is 12 residues long. V was shortened by 3 bases and J by 8 bases, with 11 bases between the two germline ends. Here the CDR3 DNA reads TGCAGCGTTGAGAGCAGGGTTTATGAGCAGTTCTTC. The encoded protein is CSVESRVYEQFF.

In the case of this clonotype: Germline is not matched at one junction end, which may reflect a read error. This chain links TRBV15 with TRBJ2-7; D gene ambiguous. Germline CDR1 and CDR2: LNHNV and YYDKDF (reference sequence). This CDR3 contains 14 residues. DNA for the CDR3: TGTGCCACCACCAGAAACTCGGACGGCTACGAGCAGTACTTC. Amino acid sequence: CATTRNSDGYEQYF.

There are a few counts of this clonotype. This chain uses TRBV20-1 with TRBJ2-2; 10 nucleotides align to TRBD2. Germline V lookup: CDR1 DFQATT, CDR2 SNEGSKA (reference sequence). The V gene end was trimmed by 5 bases and the J gene end by 6 bases; junction bases not matched to a gene: 12. The CDR3 consists of 16 residues. The CDR3 loop is CSAVYGAGGPSGELFF. The CDR3, as DNA: TGCAGTGCTGTATATGGAGCGGGAGGGCCCTCCGGGGAGCTGTTTTTT.

The chain couples TRBV18 to TRBJ2-7; weak D call: TRBD1 (6 bases). The CDR3 is 14 residues long. Trimming stripped 6 bases from V and 2 bases from J, with 14 bases between. Germline CDR1 KGHSH, CDR2 LQKENI. The CDR3 DNA sequence: TGTGCCAGCTCCCACGGACCAGGGGCCTACGAGCAGTACTTC. This sequence encodes CASSHGPGAYEQYF.

This clonotype was observed a few times. The chain links TRBV5-1 to TRBJ2-7; D is unclear. With 1 base removed from V and 0 bases from J, the gap between germline ends came to 20 bases. In germline, CDR1 is SGHRS, CDR2 YFSETQ. CDR3 size: 18 residues. CDR3 sequence: CASSLRRPGTLSSYEQYF. In DNA, the CDR3 is TGCGCCAGCAGCTTGCGCCGTCCGGGTACCTTAAGCTCCTACGAGCAGTACTTC.

This chain connects TRBV7-9 to TRBJ2-1, with D perhaps TRBD1 or TRBD2 (5 bases each). The V and J ends lost 7 bases and 7 bases respectively, with 20 bases between them. Germline V gene sequence: CDR1 SEHNR, CDR2 FQNEAQ (reference sequence). There are 15 residues in the CDR3. CDR3 coding DNA: TGTGCCAGCATGGGGGTAGAGGCGCTGGCTAATGAGCAGTTCTTC. This sequence encodes CASMGVEALANEQFF. Using reference TRBV7-9 and TRBJ2-1 for the parts outside the CDR3, the full variable domain is DTGVSQNPRHKITKRGQNVTFRCDPISEHNRLYWYRQTLGQGPEFLTYFQNEAQLEKSRLLSDRFSAERPKGSFSTLEIQRTEQGDSAMYLCASMGVEALANEQFFGPGTRLTVL.

The genes are TRBV5-5 and TRBJ1-1; 7 nucleotides align to TRBD1. Germline assignment: CDR1 SGHKS and CDR2 YYEKEE (reference sequence). This CDR3 spans 14 amino acids. With 4 bases clipped from V and 3 bases from J, the junction kept 6 bases outside the gene matches. The CDR3 bases are TGTGCCAGCAGCCCACCGACAGGGCACACTGAAGCTTTCTTT. Protein product: CASSPPTGHTEAFF.

J is TRBJ2-3 and V is TRBV12-3 or TRBV12-4; D uncertain. The CDR3 runs 15 residues. Trimming removed 0 bases from V and 3 bases from J, with 10 bases in between. As DNA, the CDR3 is TGTGCCAGCAGTTTAGCTTCCCCGAGAACAGATACGCAGTATTTT. It yields the protein CASSLASPRTDTQYF.

The rearrangement links TRBV4-1 to TRBJ2-1; D may be TRBD1 (6 bases). CDR1 MGHRA and CDR2 YSYEKL come from the germline V gene. Trimming shortened V by 1 base and J by 7 bases, and 20 bases separated the two germline ends. The CDR3 loop spans 17 amino acids. The CDR3 bases are TGCGCCAGCAGCCAAGGGGGGCCTCTGAGGTTAGCGAATGAGCAGTTCTTC. Translated, it gives CASSQGGPLRLANEQFF.

The rearrangement joins TRBV13 to TRBJ2-1; D unresolved. V lost 5 bases, J lost 7 bases, and 9 bases lay in between. This CDR3 spans 12 amino acids. Germline loops: CDR1 PRHDT, CDR2 FYEKMQ (reference sequence). Here the CDR3 reads CASSRTRNEQFF. The CDR3 coding sequence is TGTGCCAGCAGCCGGACCCGAAATGAGCAGTTCTTC.

J is TRBJ1-2 and V is TRBV7-2; D is unresolved. The V end lost 1 base, the J end lost 6 bases, and 15 bases lay between the germline ends. The CDR3 covers 15 residues. The germline CDR1 and CDR2 sequences are SGHTA and FQGNSA. CDR3 nucleotides: TGTGCCAGCAGCTTAGAGACCCGGGGTCGAGATGGCTACACCTTC. Translated, it gives CASSLETRGRDGYTF.

The sample holds a few counts of this clonotype. The chain links TRBV5-1 to TRBJ2-2, with a weak D call TRBD2 (5 bases). V lost 1 base and J lost 0, with 10 bases in between. The CDR3 totals 16 residues. The V gene's germline CDR1 is SGHRS and CDR2 YFSETQ. The CDR3 DNA is TGCGCCAGCAGCTTGTTGAGCGGAGCGAACACCGGGGAGCTGTTTTTT. It encodes CASSLLSGANTGELFF. Looking up the rest from reference TRBV5-1 and TRBJ2-2 gives the full variable domain: KAGVTQTPRYLIKTRGQQVTLSCSPISGHRSVSWYQQTPGQGLQFLFEYFSETQRNKGNFPGRFSGRQFSNSRSEMNVSTLELGDSALYLCASSLLSGANTGELFFGEGSRLTVL.

This clonotype was counted once. This chain uses TRBV24-1 with TRBJ2-2, with 7 bases identical to TRBD1. CDR1 is KGHDR, CDR2 SFDVKD, per germline. V shed 9 bases, J shed 5 bases, and the junction held 8 bases outside the gene matches. The CDR3 consists of 14 residues. CDR3 nucleotides: TGTGCCACCCAATCCGGGACAGTTACCGGGGAGCTGTTTTTT. The encoded protein is CATQSGTVTGELFF.

This clonotype was counted between two and nine times. The gene calls are TRBV5-1 and TRBJ1-6; unclear D gene. V lost 4 bases and J lost 7, with 27 bases in between. From germline, CDR1 is SGHRS and CDR2 YFSETQ. The CDR3 covers 19 residues. DNA for the CDR3: TGCGCCAGCAGCCTGACTCCAGGACGGTTAGGCAGTAGAAATTCACCCCTCCACTTT. It codes for CASSLTPGRLGSRNSPLHF.

This rearrangement joins TRBV27 to TRBJ2-1, with TRBD2 as a possible D gene (9 bases). Deletions cut 8 bases from V and 4 bases from J, with 39 bases between. Germline CDR1 and CDR2: MNHEY and SMNVEV (reference sequence). The CDR3 loop spans 22 amino acids. The CDR3 spells CASGPGRSGTGLLAGKYNEQFF. CDR3 in DNA: TGTGCCAGCGGTCCAGGACGTTCGGGGACAGGTCTACTAGCGGGCAAATACAATGAGCAGTTCTTC.